Presented here are 25 T cell receptor beta chains from one specimen sequenced in a study of blood T cell repertoires in COVID-19. Data came from immunoSEQ multiplex PCR; TCRdb stores just in-frame clones and leaves some out. The profile covers 110,000 to 150,000 clones, with over 75% appearing a single time and 1.5% to 2% taken by the ten largest. The specimen sequenced was peripheral blood. The receptor source for this set is a woman aged 50 to 60 with acute or convalescent COVID-19.

The chain links TRBV7-6 to TRBJ2-7; maybe TRBD2 (5 bases). Germline V lookup: CDR1 SGHVS, CDR2 FNYEAQ. This CDR3 has 15 amino acids. V was pared by 0 bases and J by 1 base, with 10 bases between. CDR3 in DNA: TGTGCCAGCAGCTTAGCTGAGGGAGCGTCCTACGAGCAGTACTTC. Amino acid sequence: CASSLAEGASYEQYF.

J is TRBJ2-1 and V is TRBV27; a weak D match, TRBD1 (5 bases). The V end was cut by 3 bases, the J end by 7 bases, with 7 bases between. CDR3 size: 12 residues. The germline V gene has CDR1 MNHEY and CDR2 SMNVEV (reference sequence). The CDR3: CASSLQGNEQFF. The CDR3 DNA follows: TGTGCCAGCAGTTTGCAGGGTAATGAGCAGTTCTTC.

The V and J genes are TRBV6-5 and TRBJ2-5; 8 bases line up with TRBD2. CDR3 length equals 15 residues. With V trimmed by 6 bases and J by 2 bases, 8 bases remained unmatched. CDR1 MNHEY and CDR2 SVGAGI come from the germline V gene. CDR3 nucleotide sequence: TGTGCCAGCAGCTTCGGACTAGCAGAACAAGAGACCCAGTACTTC. Protein product: CASSFGLAEQETQYF.

CDR3 coding DNA: TGTGCCAGCAGCACCGTAGCGGGAACAGGAGAGACCCAGTACTTC. It yields the protein CASSTVAGTGETQYF. The gene calls are TRBV7-9 and TRBJ2-5; 8 bases align to TRBD2. Germline assignment: CDR1 SEHNR and CDR2 FQNEAQ (reference sequence). Trimming at V came to 5 bases and at J to 4 bases, leaving 9 bases not matched to a gene. The CDR3 is 15 residues long.

This clone has a handful of counts. The chain employs TRBV5-4 and TRBJ2-7, with 8 bases aligning to TRBD1. This CDR3 has 13 amino acids. Germline V gene sequence: CDR1 SGHNT, CDR2 YYREEE (reference sequence). The trim removed 2 bases at V and 5 bases at J, leaving 3 bases unmatched. CDR3 sequence: CASSFDRGDEQYF. The CDR3 DNA reads as TGTGCCAGCAGCTTCGACAGGGGCGACGAGCAGTACTTC.

The chain has TRBV2 and TRBJ1-5; no definite D call. V was shortened by 3 bases and J by 5 bases, with 5 bases between the two germline ends. Germline values: CDR1 SNHLY, CDR2 FYNNEI. The CDR3 consists of 12 residues. Here the CDR3 DNA reads TGTGCCAGCAGTGATATGTATCAGCCCCAGCATTTT. It is translated as CASSDMYQPQHF.

This chain joins TRBV6-5 and TRBJ1-3, with D unclear. V lost 0 bases and J 4 bases, leaving 10 bases between the germline ends. Germline V gives CDR1 MNHEY, CDR2 SVGAGI. The CDR3 extends over 15 amino acids. CDR3 DNA sequence: TGTGCCAGCAGTTACTCAAGCGGGTCGGGAAACACCATATATTTT. Its translation: CASSYSSGSGNTIYF.

The V call is TRBV20-1, the J call TRBJ2-2; D is uncertain. V was shortened by 3 bases and J by 7 bases, with 9 bases between the two germline ends. The CDR3 sequence is 12 residues long. Per germline, CDR1 DFQATT and CDR2 SNEGSKA (reference sequence). The CDR3 DNA is TGCAGTGCTAGTAGTAGTGGCGGGGAGCTGTTTTTT. As protein: CSASSSGGELFF.

This clone occurred once. The genes are TRBV7-9 and TRBJ2-1, with 9 bases aligning to TRBD2. This CDR3 contains 17 residues. The germline CDR1 and CDR2 sequences are SEHNR and FQNEAQ (reference sequence). Unmatched junction bases numbered 4, after V lost 1 base and J lost 0 bases. DNA for the CDR3: TGTGCCAGCAGCTTAGTGCTAGCGGGACCCTCCTACAATGAGCAGTTCTTC. Its protein product is CASSLVLAGPSYNEQFF.

The V gene is TRBV19, the J gene TRBJ1-5, with D uncertain. Germline V gives CDR1 LNHDA, CDR2 SQIVND (reference sequence). The ends were cut back, 6 bases at V and 1 base at J, with 7 bases in the middle. CDR3 length: 13 residues. The CDR3 is CASSATSNQPQHF. CDR3 nucleotide sequence: TGTGCCAGTAGCGCTACGAGCAATCAGCCCCAGCATTTT.

The chain links TRBV29-1 to TRBJ1-4, with no clear D. Trimming removed 6 bases from V and 1 base from J, with 12 bases in between. Looked up from germline, CDR1 is SQVTM and CDR2 is ANQGSEA. This CDR3 comprises 14 residues. The CDR3 coding sequence is TGCAGCGTATTCCGGGGAGGAACTAATGAAAAACTGTTTTTT. Its translation: CSVFRGGTNEKLFF.

The chain recombines TRBV4-2 with TRBJ2-3; 10 positions agree with TRBD1. The CDR3 runs to 14 residues. Germline V gene sequence: CDR1 LGHNA, CDR2 YNFKEQ. V lost 3 bases and J lost 4; bases outside the gene matches: 1. The CDR3 sequence: CASSHGQGADTQYF. The DNA of the CDR3 is TGTGCCAGCAGCCACGGACAGGGGGCAGATACGCAGTATTTT.

The V gene is TRBV5-6, the J gene TRBJ2-3; 7 nucleotides line up with TRBD2. V shed 1 base and J 2 bases; nucleotides not matched to a gene: 10. This CDR3 has 17 residues. Germline V gene lookup returns CDR1 SGHDT and CDR2 YYEEEE. CDR3 nucleotides: TGTGCCAGCAGCTTGCTCCTAGCGGTGGGGTACACAGATACGCAGTATTTT. It translates to CASSLLLAVGYTDTQYF.

This rearrangement joins TRBV6-5 to TRBJ1-2, with unresolved D. V lost 0 bases, J lost 4 bases, and 12 bases lay in between. The CDR3 length is 15 residues. CDR1 is MNHEY and CDR2 is SVGAGI in the germline V gene. CDR3 sequence: CASSYSIVLPYGYTF. CDR3 coding DNA: TGTGCCAGCAGTTACTCGATCGTCCTACCCTATGGCTACACCTTC.

CDR3 loop: CASSAATGLNTEAFF. The CDR3 DNA follows: TGTGCCAGCAGCGCAGCGACAGGTCTGAACACTGAAGCTTTCTTT. V gene TRBV9 combines with J gene TRBJ1-1; D is perhaps TRBD1 (6 bases). The CDR3 covers 15 residues. Germline V lookup: CDR1 SGDLS, CDR2 YYNGEE. Trimming removed 3 bases at V and 0 bases at J, with 12 bases between.

This clone appeared once. V and J are TRBV25-1 and TRBJ1-6, with a possible D match to TRBD1 (6 bases). The CDR3 length is 17 residues. V was clipped by 1 base and J by 8 bases, with 18 bases between them. CDR1 and CDR2 from the germline V gene are MGHDK and SYGVNS. The CDR3 is CASSESSIWAGDSPLHF. CDR3 nucleotide sequence: TGTGCCAGCAGTGAATCGAGTATTTGGGCAGGGGATTCACCCCTCCACTTT. Full variable domain (rest looked up from reference TRBV25-1 and TRBJ1-6): EADIYQTPRYLVIGTGKKITLECSQTMGHDKMYWYQQDPGMELHLIHYSYGVNSTEKGDLSSESTVSRIRTEHFPLTLESARPSHTSQYLCASSESSIWAGDSPLHFGNGTRLTVT.

The genes are TRBV9 and TRBJ1-4; 7 bases align to TRBD1. This CDR3 region has 14 residues. J gave up 8 bases and V 3 bases, and 7 bases lay outside the gene matches. Germline-derived CDR1 and CDR2 are SGDLS and YYNGEE. The CDR3 DNA is TGTGCCAGCAGCGAGGGACAGCGCCGGGAAAAACTGTTTTTT. Its protein is CASSEGQRREKLFF.

The rearrangement joins TRBV12-3 or TRBV12-4 to TRBJ2-1, with 10 bases aligning to TRBD2. Trimming at V came to 6 bases and at J to 7 bases, leaving 3 bases not matched to a gene. The CDR3 is made up of 13 amino acids. CDR3 amino acids: CASRPSGRNEQFF. The CDR3 coding sequence is TGTGCCAGCAGGCCTAGCGGGAGAAATGAGCAGTTCTTC.

V gene TRBV7-9 combines with J gene TRBJ2-4; 7 positions match TRBD1. There are 14 residues in the CDR3. V lost 6 bases and J lost 5; bases outside the gene matches: 7. Germline V gene lookup returns CDR1 SEHNR and CDR2 FQNEAQ (reference sequence). CDR3 nucleotide sequence: TGTGCCAGCAGACCGACAGGGAGCCAAAACATTCAGTACTTC. Its translation: CASRPTGSQNIQYF.

This chain connects TRBV19 to TRBJ2-7, with 13 bases identical to TRBD2. The V gene's germline CDR1 is LNHDA and CDR2 SQIVND (reference sequence). The J segment lost 3 bases and the V segment lost 5 bases, leaving 1 base of the junction unmatched. The CDR3 extends over 14 amino acids. This CDR3 reads CASSWTSGGYEQYF. DNA of the CDR3: TGTGCCAGTAGTTGGACTAGCGGGGGCTACGAGCAGTACTTC.

This clone has only one observation. The rearrangement links TRBV28 to TRBJ1-2, with no clear D. Germline V gives CDR1 MDHEN, CDR2 SYDVKM. The CDR3 contains 16 residues. Trimming cost V 4 bases and J 7 bases, with 22 bases left between them. The CDR3 loop is CASSSRRALFEGGYTF. The CDR3, as DNA: TGTGCCAGCAGTTCCCGTCGGGCCTTGTTTGAGGGTGGCTACACCTTC.

The V gene is TRBV9, the J gene TRBJ1-2; no clear D. This CDR3 contains 14 residues. Per the germline V gene, CDR1 is SGDLS and CDR2 is YYNGEE. Between the trimmed V and J ends, which lost 2 bases and 7 bases, there was a span of 15 bases. CDR3: CASSVRFTGGGYTF. DNA of the CDR3: TGTGCCAGCAGCGTTCGGTTCACGGGAGGTGGCTACACCTTC.

In its sample, this clone was seen a few times. The J gene is TRBJ2-7, the V gene TRBV7-2; 7 bases line up with TRBD1. With 7 bases clipped from V and 5 bases from J, the junction kept 5 bases outside the gene matches. The CDR3 is 12 residues long. Per germline, CDR1 SGHTA and CDR2 FQGNSA. In DNA, the CDR3 is TGTGCCAGCACCCTAACAGGGGACGAGCAGTACTTC. This translates into CASTLTGDEQYF.

The CDR3 bases are TGTGCCAGCACCTGGACTAGCGGGAGCTACAATGAGCAGTTCTTC. Translated: CASTWTSGSYNEQFF. The chain has TRBV5-4 and TRBJ2-1; 13 positions agree with TRBD2. The CDR3 sequence is 15 residues long. With V trimmed by 6 bases and J by 3 bases, 3 bases remained unmatched. Germline CDR1 SGHNT, CDR2 YYREEE (reference sequence).

This clone appeared many times. The chain links TRBV6-5 to TRBJ2-7; D may be TRBD2 (6 bases). V lost 0 bases, J lost 0 bases, and 9 bases lay in between. This CDR3 is built from 15 residues. Germline assignment: CDR1 MNHEY and CDR2 SVGAGI. CDR3: CASSYSWGDSYEQYF. CDR3 sequence (DNA): TGTGCCAGCAGTTACTCGTGGGGGGACTCCTACGAGCAGTACTTC.